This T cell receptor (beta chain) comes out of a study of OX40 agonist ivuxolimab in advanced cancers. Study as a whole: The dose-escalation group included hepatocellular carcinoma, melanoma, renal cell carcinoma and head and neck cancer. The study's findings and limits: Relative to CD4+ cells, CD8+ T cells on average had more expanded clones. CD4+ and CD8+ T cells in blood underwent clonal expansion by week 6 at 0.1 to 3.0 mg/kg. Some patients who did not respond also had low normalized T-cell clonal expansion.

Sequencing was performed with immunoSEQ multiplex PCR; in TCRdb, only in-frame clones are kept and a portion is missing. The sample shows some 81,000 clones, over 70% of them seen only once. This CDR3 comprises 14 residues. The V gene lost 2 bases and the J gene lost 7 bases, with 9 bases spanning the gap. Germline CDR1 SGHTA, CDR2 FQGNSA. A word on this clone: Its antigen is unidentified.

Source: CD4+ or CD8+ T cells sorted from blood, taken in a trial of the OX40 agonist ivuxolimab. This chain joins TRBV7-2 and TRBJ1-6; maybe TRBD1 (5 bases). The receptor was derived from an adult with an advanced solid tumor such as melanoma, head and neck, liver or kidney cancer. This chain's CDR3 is CASSLQGGNSPLHF. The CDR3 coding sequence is TGTGCCAGCAGCTTACAGGGAGGAAATTCACCCCTCCACTTT.